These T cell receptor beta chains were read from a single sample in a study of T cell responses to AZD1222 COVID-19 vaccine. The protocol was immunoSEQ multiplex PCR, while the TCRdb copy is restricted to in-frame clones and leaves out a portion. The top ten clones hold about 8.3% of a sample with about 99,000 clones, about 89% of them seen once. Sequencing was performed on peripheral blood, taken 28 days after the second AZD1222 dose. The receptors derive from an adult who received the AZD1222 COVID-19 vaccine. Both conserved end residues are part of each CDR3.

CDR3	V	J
CATSDPDANQPQHF	TRBV24-1	TRBJ1-5
CASSEAGGNNQPQHF	TRBV6-1	TRBJ1-5
CASSPLAPEAFF	TRBV11-2	TRBJ1-1
CASSEAGPGPPEKLFF	TRBV2	TRBJ1-4
CASSHLQSTGGTEAFF	TRBV7-9	TRBJ1-1
CSAAGTGSYEQYF	TRBV29-1	TRBJ2-7
CASSLSYGQPQHF	TRBV28	TRBJ1-5
CASSGLGTARNTEAFF	TRBV9	TRBJ1-1
CASSRRTRGSGELFF	TRBV27	TRBJ2-2
CATSRDRLDTIYF	TRBV15	TRBJ1-3
CASSTGNYEQYF	TRBV6-6	TRBJ2-7
CASNWSGKLNTGELFF	TRBV7-3	TRBJ2-2
CASGDRVRTEAFF	TRBV19	TRBJ1-1
CASSYSRLNTEAFF	TRBV6-6	TRBJ1-1
CSVSQLSGASSYNEQFF	TRBV29-1	TRBJ2-1
CASSISPGTGNTEAFF	TRBV19	TRBJ1-1
CASSLSGGYNEQFF	TRBV5-1	TRBJ2-1
CASSSRPQPQHF	TRBV28	TRBJ1-5
CASSPGDYHTEAFF	TRBV18	TRBJ1-1
CSVGHGTGELFF	TRBV29-1	TRBJ2-2
CASSLDGGRGTGELFF	TRBV11-3	TRBJ2-2
CASSLEQGSNQPQHF	TRBV7-8	TRBJ1-5
CATSPRTGHETQYF	TRBV15	TRBJ2-5
CASSIKGGEQPQHF	TRBV19	TRBJ1-5